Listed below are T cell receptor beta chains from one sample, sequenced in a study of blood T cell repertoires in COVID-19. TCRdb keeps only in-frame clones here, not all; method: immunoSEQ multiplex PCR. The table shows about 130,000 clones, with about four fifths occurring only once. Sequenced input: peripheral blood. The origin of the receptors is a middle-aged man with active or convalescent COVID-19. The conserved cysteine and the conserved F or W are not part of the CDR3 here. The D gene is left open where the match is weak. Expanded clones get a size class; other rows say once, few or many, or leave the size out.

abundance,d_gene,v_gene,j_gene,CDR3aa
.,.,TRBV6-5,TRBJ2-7,ASSPTGKYEQY
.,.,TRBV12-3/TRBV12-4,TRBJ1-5,ASSLGENQPQH
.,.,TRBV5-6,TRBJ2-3,ASSLKLTQY
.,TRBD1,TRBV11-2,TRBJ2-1,ASSLKDRGFSSYNEQF
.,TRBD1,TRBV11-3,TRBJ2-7,ASSSGQGPYEQY
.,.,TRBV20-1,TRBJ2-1,SARDEVEQF
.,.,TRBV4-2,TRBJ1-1,ASSQVPGRSDTEAF
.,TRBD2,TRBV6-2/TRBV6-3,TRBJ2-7,ASSYGGVPYEQY
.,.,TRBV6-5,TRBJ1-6,ASSRQPDSPLH
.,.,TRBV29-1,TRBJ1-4,SGGRQAGEKLF
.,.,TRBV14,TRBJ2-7,ASSHLTGTSEQY
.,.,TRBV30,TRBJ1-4,AWTRDNNEKLF
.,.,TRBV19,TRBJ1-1,ASSIRGTVSTEAF
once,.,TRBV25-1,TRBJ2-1,ASSGTDSSYNEQF
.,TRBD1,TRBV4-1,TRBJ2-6,ASSLAQGAQSGANVLT
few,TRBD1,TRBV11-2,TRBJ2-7,ASSFPGTASKEQY
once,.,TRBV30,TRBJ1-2,AWSPDSYGYT